Below, 18 T cell receptor beta chains from the same sample are listed, as sequenced in a study of beta chain features in type 1 diabetes. The authors reverse transcribed all of the isolated RNA, so sequencing captured expressed TCRB transcripts. The method was immunoSEQ multiplex PCR; TCRdb's version includes in-frame clones alone and lacks a portion of them. The sample consists of hundreds of thousands of clones, around 15% of them appearing once. Sequencing used naive CD4+ T cells from blood. The receptors were gathered from a man aged 18 to 29 in good health.

This clone came up a few times. The rearrangement joins TRBV25-1 to TRBJ2-5; D gene unclear. CDR1 is MGHDK and CDR2 is SYGVNS in the germline V gene. The V end was cut by 1 base, the J end by 5 bases, with 14 bases between. This CDR3 contains 15 residues. The CDR3 sequence is CASSEFLPSPETQYF. The CDR3 DNA reads TGTGCCAGCAGTGAATTCTTGCCCAGCCCGGAGACCCAGTACTTC.

This sequence joins TRBV6-5 and TRBJ1-1, with 7 bases aligning to TRBD1. V lost 6 bases to trimming and J lost 0 bases; unmatched junction nucleotides: 7. CDR1 is MNHEY, CDR2 SVGAGI, per germline. The CDR3 consists of 15 residues. The CDR3 sequence: CASSPGTVMNTEAFF. Here the CDR3 DNA reads TGTGCCAGCAGCCCCGGGACAGTCATGAACACTGAAGCTTTCTTT.

This clone was counted only a few times. This chain uses TRBV9 with TRBJ1-4, with TRBD1 identical over 8 bases. CDR3 size: 15 residues. The junction had 9 bases not matched to a gene; V was cut back by 4 bases and J by 7 bases. Germline V CDR1 and CDR2: SGDLS, YYNGEE. The CDR3 loop reads CASSPRQGAAEKLFF. As DNA, the CDR3 is TGTGCCAGCAGCCCTAGGCAGGGGGCGGCTGAAAAACTGTTTTTT.

The chain is built from TRBV28 and TRBJ1-2; D uncertain. Germline-derived CDR1 and CDR2 are MDHEN and SYDVKM. This CDR3 is built from 13 residues. The germline V and J ends were trimmed by 2 bases and 3 bases, with 7 bases remaining between them. CDR3 sequence (DNA): TGTGCCAGCAGTTTACAGGCGTACTATGGCTACACCTTC. Translation: CASSLQAYYGYTF.

CDR3 region: CASSQDFGSYEQYF. The CDR3 DNA sequence: TGCGCCAGCAGCCAAGATTTCGGCAGCTACGAGCAGTACTTC. The chain joins TRBV4-1 to TRBJ2-7; no clear D gene. CDR3 length: 14 residues. Germline lookup yields CDR1 MGHRA and CDR2 YSYEKL. Trimming pared 0 bases from V and 3 bases from J, leaving 9 bases between.

This clone was seen only a few times. This chain links TRBV19 with TRBJ2-2, with 7 bases lining up with TRBD1. This CDR3 has 15 residues. J was trimmed by 6 bases and V by 3 bases; bases with no gene match: 7. Germline lookup yields CDR1 LNHDA and CDR2 SQIVND (reference sequence). CDR3 DNA: TGTGCCAGTAGTATGGTGGCAGGGGGTGCCGGGGAGCTGTTTTTT. Translated: CASSMVAGGAGELFF.

The chain uses TRBV6-4 and TRBJ1-5, with D tentatively TRBD1 (6 bases). Germline V lookup: CDR1 MRHNA, CDR2 SNTAGT. V shed 3 bases and J shed 3 bases, with 12 bases lying between them. The CDR3 contains 15 residues. CDR3 sequence (DNA): TGTGCCAGCAGTGAGGAGGCAGGGGCCAATCAGCCCCAGCATTTT. Amino acids: CASSEEAGANQPQHF.

The rearrangement links TRBV18 to TRBJ2-7; no clear D. This CDR3 region has 15 residues. The V end lost 3 bases, the J end lost 0 bases, and 12 bases lay between the germline ends. CDR1 KGHSH and CDR2 LQKENI come from the germline V gene. The CDR3 DNA sequence: TGTGCCAGCTCACCGTCGCCGGGTCTCTCCTACGAGCAGTACTTC. As protein: CASSPSPGLSYEQYF.

The rearrangement links TRBV6-6 to TRBJ1-1; 9 bases map to TRBD1. Looked up from germline, CDR1 is MNHNY and CDR2 is SVGAGI (reference sequence). Unmatched junction bases numbered 4, after V lost 2 bases and J lost 6 bases. The CDR3 covers 14 residues. The CDR3 nucleotides are TGTGCCAGCAGTTACCCGGGACAGGGATCTGAAGCTTTCTTT. Protein: CASSYPGQGSEAFF.

This clone was observed a handful of times. The V and J genes are TRBV25-1 and TRBJ1-2; D is undetermined. The ends were cut back, 0 bases at V and 5 bases at J, with 10 bases in the middle. This CDR3 is 14 amino acids long. Germline CDR1 MGHDK, CDR2 SYGVNS. DNA of the CDR3: TGTGCCAGCAGTGAATACACAGCGAGGTATGGCTACACCTTC. It is translated as CASSEYTARYGYTF.

V and J are TRBV30 and TRBJ1-5, with 9 positions matching TRBD1. The CDR3 extends over 13 amino acids. In germline, CDR1 is GTSNPN, CDR2 SVGIG (reference sequence). Germline trimming cut 2 bases from V and 7 bases from J; bases unmatched to any gene: 3. The CDR3 DNA reads TGTGCCTGGAGTTGGGACAGGGAGCAGCCCCAGCATTTT. It specifies CAWSWDREQPQHF.

The rearrangement links TRBV28 to TRBJ2-3, with D uncertain. The CDR3 is made up of 13 amino acids. CDR1 and CDR2 from the germline V gene are MDHEN and SYDVKM. The ends were cut back, 2 bases at V and 4 bases at J, with 7 bases in the middle. This CDR3 is CASSLNNPDTQYF. For the CDR3, the DNA is TGTGCCAGCAGTTTAAACAACCCAGATACGCAGTATTTT.

The rearrangement joins TRBV7-2 to TRBJ1-5; D gene unclear. CDR3 length equals 12 residues. V gave up 5 bases and J gave up 7 bases, with 9 bases separating them. CDR1 is SGHTA, CDR2 FQGNSA, per germline. The chain's CDR3 is CASSIDTQPQHF. DNA of the CDR3: TGTGCCAGCAGCATAGACACCCAGCCCCAGCATTTT.

V usage is TRBV7-2 and J usage is TRBJ2-7; 10 bases map to TRBD2. CDR3 length: 15 amino acids. Germline V gene sequence: CDR1 SGHTA, CDR2 FQGNSA. J gave up 7 bases and V 2 bases, and 8 bases lay outside the gene matches. CDR3 nucleotides: TGTGCCAGCAGCTTAACCCCGGGACTAGCGCAAGAGCAGTACTTC. This encodes CASSLTPGLAQEQYF.

This clone appeared a few times. CDR3 sequence reads: CAIRGGSSYEQYF. CDR3 coding DNA: TGTGCCATTCGAGGGGGGAGCTCCTACGAGCAGTACTTC. The rearrangement links TRBV10-3 to TRBJ2-7; D tentatively reads TRBD1 or TRBD2 (6 bases each). Looked up from germline, CDR1 is ENHRY and CDR2 is SYGVKD. The CDR3 runs to 13 residues. Deletions cut 9 bases from V and 0 bases from J, with 12 bases between.

This chain uses TRBV5-4 with TRBJ1-5; the D is unclear. This CDR3 has 13 residues. Germline CDR1 SGHNT, CDR2 YYREEE (reference sequence). V was pared by 0 bases and J by 7 bases, with 8 bases between. CDR3: CASSLAGNQPQHF. The CDR3 nucleotides read TGTGCCAGCAGCTTGGCGGGGAACCAGCCCCAGCATTTT.

The rearrangement uses TRBV28 and TRBJ2-3; 8 nucleotides agree with TRBD2. CDR1 is MDHEN and CDR2 is SYDVKM in the germline V gene. The CDR3 runs 13 residues. The V segment lost 8 bases and the J segment 5 bases; nucleotides outside the gene matches: 6. The CDR3 sequence is CASYERERDTQYF. CDR3 DNA sequence: TGTGCCAGCTATGAGCGGGAGCGAGATACGCAGTATTTT.

This clone appeared a few times. The gene calls are TRBV7-2 and TRBJ2-4; the D call may be TRBD1 or TRBD2 (5 bases each). Per germline, CDR1 SGHTA and CDR2 FQGNSA. Trimming stripped 4 bases from V and 0 bases from J, with 22 bases between. This CDR3 spans 19 amino acids. The CDR3 coding sequence is TGTGCCAGCAGCTCGATAAACCTCAGGGACGCCCTAGCCAAAAACATTCAGTACTTC. Translated: CASSSINLRDALAKNIQYF.